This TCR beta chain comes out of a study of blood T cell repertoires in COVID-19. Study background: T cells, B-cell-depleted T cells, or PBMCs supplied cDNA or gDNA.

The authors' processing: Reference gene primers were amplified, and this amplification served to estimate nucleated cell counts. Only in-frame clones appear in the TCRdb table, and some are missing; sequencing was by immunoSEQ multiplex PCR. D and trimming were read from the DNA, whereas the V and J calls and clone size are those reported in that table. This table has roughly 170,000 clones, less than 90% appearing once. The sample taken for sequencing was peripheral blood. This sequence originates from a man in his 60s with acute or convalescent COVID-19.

The DNA for the CDR3 is TGTGCCAGCAGTCCGTCCTTAGCCCAAGAGACCCAGTACTTC. Amino acids: CASSPSLAQETQYF. The V call is TRBV6-5, the J call TRBJ2-5; D gene ambiguous. CDR3 length: 14 residues. Trimming pared 5 bases from V and 1 base from J, leaving 11 bases between. CDR1 and CDR2 (germline): MNHEY, SVGAGI.